This T cell receptor beta chain was recovered during a study of OX40 agonist ivuxolimab in advanced cancers. General observations from the study: Among the least clonally expanded were partial responders at 0.1-3.0 mg/kg. Nonresponders, in some cases, also had low normalized T-cell clonal expansion.

Method: immunoSEQ multiplex PCR; TCRdb's copy keeps in-frame clones and lacks some. The sample lists 42,000 or so clones; approximately 78% were seen once. On this clone itself: The antigen remains undetermined.

This CDR3 contains 15 residues. CDR1 and CDR2 from the germline V gene are SGHAT and FQDESV (reference sequence). V was shortened by 1 base and J by 1 base, with 10 bases between the two germline ends. This TCR came from an adult with an advanced solid tumor such as melanoma, head and neck, liver or kidney cancer. The chain combines TRBV11-1 with TRBJ1-1; no firm D call. This material consisted of CD4+ or CD8+ T cells sorted from blood, taken in a trial of the OX40 agonist ivuxolimab. The CDR3 DNA reads as TGTGCCAGCAGCTTAGAAGAGTGGCAGAACACTGAAGCTTTCTTT. Protein sequence: CASSLEEWQNTEAFF.